This T cell receptor (beta chain) is from a study of beta chain features in type 1 diabetes. General study findings and limits: Type 1 diabetes patients had moderately but significantly shorter TCRB CDR3s in all four CD4+ subsets.

What was sequenced were expressed TCRB transcripts, since all of the isolated RNA had been reverse transcribed. TCRdb's table, derived via immunoSEQ multiplex PCR, lists solely in-frame clones and lacks some. The sample consists of hundreds of thousands of clones, over 11% of them appearing once. Trimming pared 3 bases from V and 1 base from J, leaving 11 bases between. Germline V gene lookup returns CDR1 SEHNR and CDR2 FQNEAQ (reference sequence). This CDR3 has 15 residues. For this clone: The antigen is not known.

Sequencing was carried out using naive CD4+ T cells from blood. The rearrangement uses TRBV7-9 and TRBJ2-3; tentatively, D is TRBD1 or TRBD2 (5 bases each). The clonotype originates from a man aged 18 to 30 with type 1 diabetes. The CDR3 nucleotides read TGTGCCAGCAGCTTCTATGGGGGAGGCACAGATACGCAGTATTTT. Protein: CASSFYGGGTDTQYF.